These 6 T cell receptor beta chains were sequenced from one sample in a study of blood T cell repertoires in COVID-19. Generated by immunoSEQ multiplex PCR, the TCRdb table keeps only in-frame clones and is missing some. Of more than 95,000 clones listed, about 89% are singletons. Sequences were obtained from peripheral blood. All receptors derive from a human donor in a cohort sampled during active COVID-19.

This clone came up once. This sequence joins TRBV7-3 and TRBJ2-7, with TRBD2 as a possible D gene (5 bases). V gave up 1 base and J gave up 2 bases, with 12 bases separating them. The CDR3 has 15 residues. Germline V gene data show CDR1 as SGHTA and CDR2 as FQGTGA. The CDR3 protein is CASSLMRAEAYEQYF. CDR3 DNA sequence: TGTGCCAGCAGCTTAATGCGGGCAGAAGCCTACGAGCAGTACTTC.

The chain recombines TRBV4-3 with TRBJ2-7; 7 nucleotides line up with TRBD1. Germline trimming cut 0 bases from V and 4 bases from J; bases unmatched to any gene: 9. The CDR3 is 16 amino acids. CDR1 LGHNA and CDR2 YSLEER come from the germline V gene. Written as DNA, the CDR3 is TGCGCCAGCAGCCAAGATATCGTGGACAGGACTTACGAGCAGTACTTC. It yields the protein CASSQDIVDRTYEQYF.

The V gene is TRBV4-2, the J gene TRBJ2-5, with D unclear. The CDR3 contains 12 residues. Germline CDR1 reads LGHNA; CDR2 reads YNFKEQ. V was shortened by 3 bases and J by 3 bases, with 5 bases between the two germline ends. The CDR3 reads CASSQGKETQYF. For the CDR3, the DNA is TGTGCCAGCAGCCAGGGCAAAGAGACCCAGTACTTC.

The gene calls are TRBV6-2 or TRBV6-3 and TRBJ2-5; 7 bases align to TRBD1. The trim removed 0 bases at V and 5 bases at J, leaving 3 bases unmatched. From germline, CDR1 is MNHEY and CDR2 SVGEGT. The CDR3 is 14 residues long. CDR3: CASSYSTRGETQYF. The CDR3 region has the DNA TGTGCCAGCAGTTACTCGACCAGGGGGGAGACCCAGTACTTC.

This sequence joins TRBV27 and TRBJ1-4, with D unresolved. This CDR3 comprises 14 residues. V gave up 2 bases and J gave up 5 bases, with 9 bases separating them. CDR1 is MNHEY, CDR2 SMNVEV, per germline (reference sequence). In DNA form, the CDR3 reads TGTGCCAGCAGTTTAAGGGCGGGGAATGAAAAACTGTTTTTT. It translates to CASSLRAGNEKLFF.

V and J are TRBV13 and TRBJ2-2, with no clear D. Germline-derived CDR1 and CDR2 are PRHDT and FYEKMQ (reference sequence). The CDR3 length is 16 residues. V lost 5 bases and J 0 bases, leaving 13 bases between the germline ends. The CDR3 loop reads CASSTTGQTNTGELFF. The CDR3 DNA is TGTGCCAGCAGCACGACTGGTCAAACGAACACCGGGGAGCTGTTTTTT.